This entry lists 27 T cell receptor beta chains sequenced from one sample in a study of T-cell memory formation after mild COVID-19. TCRdb re-analysed the 5' RACE reads in MiXCR, keeping a single row per CDR3 protein. The table has fewer than 450,000 distinct CDR3 sequences, approximately 24% seen once. The material sequenced was PBMCs or a T cell subset sorted from them (not recorded which). The receptors were sampled from an adult woman who had mild COVID-19 (a few samples of this study predate the infection). Cell type and time point are not known.

CDR3 coding DNA: TGTGCCAGCACCCCGAAGGCTTTGGCTTTCTTT. Protein: CASTPKALAFF. The rearrangement uses TRBV2 and TRBJ1-1; no clear D. The CDR3 extends over 11 amino acids. V was clipped by 7 bases and J by 11 bases, with 14 bases between them. The germline gives CDR1 SNHLY, CDR2 FYNNEI.

The rearrangement uses TRBV19 and TRBJ2-3; D possibly uses TRBD1 or TRBD2 (6 bases each). CDR1 and CDR2 (germline): LNHDA, SQIVND (reference sequence). The CDR3 has 15 residues. With 9 bases removed from V and 6 bases from J, the gap between germline ends came to 22 bases. CDR3 nucleotides: TGTGCCAGCCGCCTCCGGGGGCGGCGGGCCGATACGCAGTATTTT. It encodes CASRLRGRRADTQYF.

This clonotype was seen only a few times. The genes are TRBV12-3 or TRBV12-4 and TRBJ2-5; D ambiguous. The V end was cut by 3 bases, the J end by 4 bases, with 9 bases between. The CDR3 runs 13 residues. The CDR3 loop is CASSLWVGETQYF. Here the CDR3 DNA reads TGTGCCAGCAGTTTGTGGGTAGGAGAGACCCAGTACTTC.

This clonotype was seen more than once but under ten times. This rearrangement joins TRBV5-1 to TRBJ2-7, with 7 bases identical to TRBD2. The CDR3 is 14 amino acids. V lost 1 base and J lost 7; bases outside the gene matches: 8. The V gene's germline CDR1 is SGHRS and CDR2 YFSETQ. CDR3 nucleotide sequence: TGCGCCAGCAGCTTGAAAGGCGGGAGTATTGAGCAGTACTTC. Its translation is CASSLKGGSIEQYF.

This clonotype was detected only a few times. V is TRBV7-2 and J is TRBJ2-7; 9 nucleotides match TRBD2. The length of the CDR3 is 14 residues. Germline V gene sequence: CDR1 SGHTA, CDR2 FQGNSA. V was clipped by 5 bases and J by 5 bases; unmatched bases: 7. The CDR3 protein is CASSPLTSGHEQYF. The CDR3 bases are TGTGCCAGCAGCCCCCTGACTAGCGGCCACGAGCAGTACTTC.

The rearrangement uses TRBV4-2 and TRBJ2-5; D unclear. Germline V gene sequence: CDR1 LGHNA, CDR2 YNFKEQ. The CDR3 has 15 amino acids. V was clipped by 3 bases and J by 2 bases, with 13 bases between them. The CDR3 spells CASSQGNRAQETQYF. The CDR3 DNA reads as TGTGCCAGCAGCCAGGGAAATCGAGCACAAGAGACCCAGTACTTC.

This clonotype was seen only a few times. The chain carries TRBV6-1 and TRBJ1-1; no clear D. This CDR3 comprises 11 residues. Deletions cut 2 bases from V and 6 bases from J, with 4 bases between. Germline V lookup: CDR1 MNHNS, CDR2 SASEGT. The CDR3 spells CASSEPPEAFF. For the CDR3, the DNA is TGTGCCAGCAGTGAACCCCCTGAAGCTTTCTTT.

The chain recombines TRBV20-1 with TRBJ1-2; D gene uncertain. Germline CDR1 and CDR2: DFQATT and SNEGSKA (reference sequence). CDR3 length equals 11 residues. V dropped 6 bases and J dropped 1 base, with 6 bases sitting between them. Here the CDR3 reads CSASDNYGYTF. The CDR3 nucleotides read TGCAGTGCCAGCGATAACTATGGCTACACCTTC.

V is TRBV29-1 and J is TRBJ2-7; D is undetermined. The ends were cut back, 7 bases at V and 2 bases at J, with 15 bases in the middle. The CDR3 consists of 13 residues. The germline gives CDR1 SQVTM, CDR2 ANQGSEA. CDR3 amino acids: CSDVRRSPYEQYF. CDR3 in DNA: TGCAGCGACGTACGTAGAAGTCCCTACGAGCAGTACTTC.

This clonotype was recorded a few times. This chain joins TRBV12-3 or TRBV12-4 and TRBJ2-3; 8 bases are shared with TRBD1. Germline trimming cut 5 bases from V and 4 bases from J; bases unmatched to any gene: 5. This CDR3 comprises 14 residues. The CDR3 nucleotides are TGTGCCAGCAGTACTGGACAGGGCGCAGATACGCAGTATTTT. This gives the protein CASSTGQGADTQYF.

This clonotype occurred a few times. J is TRBJ2-2 and V is TRBV29-1; perhaps D is TRBD1 or TRBD2 (6 bases each). Trimming shortened V by 6 bases and J by 5 bases, and 13 bases separated the two germline ends. The CDR3 covers 13 residues. Germline CDR1 SQVTM, CDR2 ANQGSEA. In DNA form, the CDR3 reads TGCAGCGTGCGGGGTACAGGGACCGGGGAGCTGTTTTTT. Translation gives CSVRGTGTGELFF.

This clonotype was seen more than once but under ten times. The chain joins TRBV5-1 to TRBJ2-7; possibly TRBD1 or TRBD2 for D (5 bases each). Germline CDR1 and CDR2: SGHRS and YFSETQ. V lost 5 bases to trimming and J lost 6 bases, with 15 bases between them. The CDR3 is made up of 13 amino acids. CDR3 nucleotides: TGCGCCAGCAGTTGGGGGTCCCTGTCCGAGCAGTACTTC. This gives the protein CASSWGSLSEQYF.

There are a few counts of this clonotype. The chain carries TRBV12-3 or TRBV12-4 and TRBJ2-3, with D possibly TRBD1 on 6 matching bases. This CDR3 has 15 residues. The ends were cut back, 5 bases at V and 2 bases at J, with 14 bases in the middle. The CDR3, as DNA: TGTGCCAGCAGTCTCACAGGGACCCCCACAGATACGCAGTATTTT. It yields the protein CASSLTGTPTDTQYF.

The rearrangement uses TRBV6-5 and TRBJ1-5, with a weak D call TRBD1 (6 bases). In germline, CDR1 is MNHEY, CDR2 SVGAGI. This CDR3 region has 15 residues. Trimming left V 5 bases short and J 7 bases short, with 18 bases between. Here the CDR3 reads CASSPRRGQGQPQHF. DNA of the CDR3: TGTGCCAGCAGTCCCCGCCGGGGGCAGGGCCAGCCCCAGCATTTT.

This clonotype was observed once. Written as DNA, the CDR3 is TGTGCCAGCAGCGCGGGCGGAGGGGAGCAGTACTTC. Translating it yields CASSAGGGEQYF. This chain joins TRBV9 and TRBJ2-7; a possible D gene is TRBD2 (6 bases). The CDR3 sequence is 12 residues long. Per germline, CDR1 SGDLS and CDR2 YYNGEE. V lost 3 bases, J lost 7 bases, and 11 bases lay in between.

This clonotype has only a few counts. The chain is built from TRBV24-1 and TRBJ1-1, with 7 nucleotides matching TRBD1. Trimming cost V 6 bases and J 1 base; bases outside gene matches: 4. This CDR3 is 14 amino acids long. CDR1 is KGHDR and CDR2 is SFDVKD in the germline V gene. The CDR3 sequence is CATSPRDRNTEAFF. The CDR3 DNA follows: TGTGCCACCAGTCCTCGGGACAGGAACACTGAAGCTTTCTTT.

The rearrangement uses TRBV6-5 and TRBJ2-7; 7 bases fit TRBD1. Germline CDR1 reads MNHEY; CDR2 reads SVGAGI. J gave up 5 bases and V 3 bases, and 7 bases lay outside the gene matches. The CDR3 is made up of 14 amino acids. CDR3 DNA sequence: TGTGCCAGCAGTTATTTGGCAGGGGGAGACGAGCAGTACTTC. It codes for CASSYLAGGDEQYF.

The chain employs TRBV24-1 and TRBJ2-2, with 8 bases matching TRBD2. With 5 bases clipped from V and 3 bases from J, the junction kept 4 bases outside the gene matches. From germline, CDR1 is KGHDR and CDR2 SFDVKD. The CDR3 sequence is 15 residues long. CDR3 sequence (DNA): TGTGCCACCAGTGGTAGCGGGATGTACACCGGGGAGCTGTTTTTT. It translates to CATSGSGMYTGELFF.

This clonotype turned up a few times. The V call is TRBV4-2, the J call TRBJ1-4; 7 bases match TRBD1. Germline CDR1 and CDR2: LGHNA and YNFKEQ. CDR3 length: 16 residues. The junction had 4 bases not matched to a gene; V was cut back by 1 base and J by 2 bases. CDR3 DNA: TGTGCCAGCAGCCAAGTAGGGGGCAGGACTAATGAAAAACTGTTTTTT. This sequence encodes CASSQVGGRTNEKLFF.

The genes are TRBV28 and TRBJ2-1; 12 nucleotides align to TRBD2. V shed 10 bases and J 7 bases; nucleotides not matched to a gene: 8. The CDR3 contains 14 residues. CDR1 is MDHEN and CDR2 is SYDVKM in the germline V gene. The CDR3 region has the DNA TGTGCCACCTCGGGACTAGCGGGTTTAAATGAGCAGTTCTTC. This translates into CATSGLAGLNEQFF. Using reference TRBV28 and TRBJ2-1 for the parts outside the CDR3, the full variable domain is DVKVTQSSRYLVKRTGEKVFLECVQDMDHENMFWYRQDPGLGLRLIYFSYDVKMKEKGDIPEGYSVSREKKERFSLILESASTNQTSMYLCATSGLAGLNEQFFGPGTRLTVL.

This clonotype was counted ten times or more. J is TRBJ1-1 and V is TRBV4-1, with D uncertain. The V end was cut by 1 base, the J end by 0 bases, with 9 bases between. The CDR3 is 15 amino acids. From germline, CDR1 is MGHRA and CDR2 YSYEKL. CDR3 protein: CASSQVSRVNTEAFF. The CDR3 region has the DNA TGCGCCAGCAGCCAAGTCAGTCGGGTGAACACTGAAGCTTTCTTT.

The rearrangement links TRBV29-1 to TRBJ2-7, with 7 bases matching TRBD1. J gave up 0 bases and V 4 bases, and 9 bases lay outside the gene matches. CDR1 and CDR2 from the germline V gene are SQVTM and ANQGSEA. The CDR3 length is 15 residues. As DNA, the CDR3 is TGCAGCGTTGGCCCGACAGGGAGATTCTCCTACGAGCAGTACTTC. This codes for CSVGPTGRFSYEQYF.

This clonotype occurred a few times. The genes are TRBV12-3 or TRBV12-4 and TRBJ1-2, with D possibly matching TRBD1 (5 bases). The ends were cut back, 6 bases at V and 2 bases at J, with 22 bases in the middle. The CDR3 loop spans 17 amino acids. The CDR3 bases are TGTGCCAGCAGCCTCCATTGGGCAGGGCTGACGAACTATGGCTACACCTTC. Residues: CASSLHWAGLTNYGYTF.

This clonotype was seen a few times. V and J are TRBV10-2 and TRBJ1-1, with D unresolved. The V end lost 4 bases, the J end lost 1 base, and 10 bases lay between the germline ends. Germline values: CDR1 WSHSY, CDR2 SAAADI. The CDR3 is made up of 14 amino acids. The CDR3 spells CASSVAAKNTEAFF. In DNA form, the CDR3 reads TGCGCCAGCAGTGTCGCGGCCAAGAACACTGAAGCTTTCTTT.

This clonotype was seen a few times. The V and J genes are TRBV7-6 and TRBJ2-1, with 8 bases matching TRBD2. Per germline, CDR1 SGHVS and CDR2 FNYEAQ. Germline trimming cut 1 base from V and 2 bases from J; bases unmatched to any gene: 7. The CDR3 contains 17 residues. The CDR3 sequence is CASSLGSTSGTYNEQFF. The CDR3 coding sequence is TGTGCCAGCAGCTTAGGCTCTACTAGCGGAACCTACAATGAGCAGTTCTTC.

V gene TRBV5-6 combines with J gene TRBJ1-1; D not certain. V shed 1 base and J shed 4 bases, with 8 bases lying between them. The CDR3 is made up of 13 amino acids. The germline gives CDR1 SGHDT, CDR2 YYEEEE. As DNA, the CDR3 is TGTGCCAGCAGCTTGCGCGGGGTCACTGAAGCTTTCTTT. It encodes CASSLRGVTEAFF.

This clonotype was counted a single time. The rearrangement links TRBV6-1 to TRBJ1-1, with 7 bases aligning to TRBD1. Germline CDR1 reads MNHNS; CDR2 reads SASEGT. V shed 6 bases, J shed 0 bases, and the junction held 4 bases outside the gene matches. The CDR3 has 14 residues. As DNA, the CDR3 is TGTGCCAGCAGGGGGACAGCGTTGAACACTGAAGCTTTCTTT. This gives the protein CASRGTALNTEAFF.